This record covers a single T cell receptor beta chain. There is no known antigen for this receptor. There are no base qualities to consult, and no much larger clone falls within one base. This specimen belongs to a study of human T cells and chemical hapten exposure (dated by TCRdb to the early 2020s). With regard to the full study: For sensitization, 2% DPC in acetone was applied to a 2 cm by 2 cm area of upper inner arm skin. Patients additionally received weekly therapeutic DPC doses to the scalp throughout the roughly 24-week study period. Patch testing on the upper back used Finn chambers containing 0.01% DPC, with scoring done after 6 days according to International Contact Dermatitis Research Group standards. The patient cohort, mostly female, included alopecia areata with under or over 50% scalp involvement, alopecia totalis and alopecia universalis. The libraries were sequenced as a pool, and the TCR yield per sample differed mostly because of small variations in library volumes within the pool. This study followed changes in the peripheral blood TCR repertoire in vivo during primary and secondary sensitization of alopecia patients to the hapten diphenylcyclopropenone (DPC). Patient blood was sampled pre-sensitization (week 0) and at 2, 6 and about 24 weeks after DPC sensitization. Around 30 alopecia patients provided blood for TCR sequencing at one to four time points (pre-sensitization, 2, 6 and 24 weeks). Broader findings and caveats from the paper: Because all patients had alopecia, a presumed autoimmune disease, the immune response of the patients might differ from that of healthy individuals. The number of TCRs above 1 in 1000 frequency did not change with DPC sensitization; there was no evidence of global repertoire structure alterations. Patch test score was positively correlated with the number of PT1 expanded TCRs, with significance at thresholds 8, 16 and 32 but not at 4. Expanded TCRs formed significantly more large CDR3 similarity clusters than pre-sensitization or healthy control sets, consistent with antigen-driven responses. Repeated subsampling changed both the strength of the expansion versus patch-test correlation and the threshold at which that correlation became significant.

What this sample's time point label stands for: pre-sensitization, week 0. In light of the paper, this sample's treatment or condition label describes: therapeutic diphenylcyclopropenone sensitization with weekly scalp DPC. Blood at each patch-test visit was drawn before the patch test was applied. Patients were considered eligible if aged 18 to 70, diagnosed with alopecia and deemed suitable for DPC therapy, and patients were excluded if pregnant. Total RNA was isolated from unfractionated whole blood collected in Tempus Blood RNA tubes. The library was obtained by RACE. The sequencing machine was a NextSeq 500. During library preparation, unique molecular identifiers were attached to individual cDNA molecules so that TCRs could be counted in a quantitative, reproducible way. For every blood RNA sample, sequencing covered both the TCR alpha and TCR beta chains. The study's own analysis went as follows. Samples had a median of about 96,000 TCRs, with a range from roughly 20,000 to 690,600. V, J and CDR3 annotation of the TCR reads was carried out using the Decombinator software suite. Every sample was subsampled to the same number of TCRs (28,000) for the PS versus PT1 abundance plots. Expanded TCRs were defined as absent before sensitization and observed at least eight times at the 2-week time point. The raw public data were reprocessed by TCRdb itself: fastp quality trimming at Q25, MiXCR clonotype calling, in-frame beta chains only. CDR3 protein sequences are deduplicated, and each keeps its most common genes and DNA. TCRdb assigned the V and J calls; the authors' analysis was not used. Across this sample there are approximately 80,000 distinct CDR3 sequences, with 14% seen only once. About 4.6% of the sample is taken by the ten largest.

This sequence was found in a woman aged 50 to 60 with alopecia areata. Some clones in this sample may be carry-over from other donors' samples. The material was whole blood, obtained in connection with sensitization to the hapten diphenylcyclopropenone (DPC).

CDR3 reads: CASSPSGPYNEQFF. The nucleotide sequence reads as follows: TGTGCCAGCAGCCCCAGCGGGCCCTACAATGAGCAGTTCTTC. In this chain, TRBV11-2 is recombined with TRBJ2-1; TRBD2 is a possible D gene, resting on 6 matching bases. The CDR3 starts with the cysteine, ends with the phenylalanine, and has 14 residues. Only the CDR3 region is kept as DNA, spanning 42 bases read in frame from base 1. CDR1 and CDR2, looked up from the germline V gene, are SGHAT and FQNNGV. V is clipped by 5 bases and J by 2 bases, and the sequence between their germline boundaries is 10 bases long.